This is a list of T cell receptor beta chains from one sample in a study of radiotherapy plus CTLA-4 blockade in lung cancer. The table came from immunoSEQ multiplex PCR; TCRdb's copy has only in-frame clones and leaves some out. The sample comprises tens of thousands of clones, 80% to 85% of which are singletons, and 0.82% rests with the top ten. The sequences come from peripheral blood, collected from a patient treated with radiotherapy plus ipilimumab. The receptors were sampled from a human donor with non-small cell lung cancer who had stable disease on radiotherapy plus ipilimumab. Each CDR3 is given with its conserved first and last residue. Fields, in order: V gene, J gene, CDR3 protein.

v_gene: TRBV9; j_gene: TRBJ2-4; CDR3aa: CASSVASDPSIQYF
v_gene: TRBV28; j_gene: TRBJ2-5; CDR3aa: CASSRQRPREETQYF
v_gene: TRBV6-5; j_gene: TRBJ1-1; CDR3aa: CASSYSRQGNTEAFF
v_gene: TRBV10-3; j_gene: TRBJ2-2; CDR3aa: CAISEPRTSGRTGELFF
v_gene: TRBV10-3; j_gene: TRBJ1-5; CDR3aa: CAISEHLIGTRDQPQHF
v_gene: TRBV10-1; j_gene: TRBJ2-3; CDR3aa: CASSLGTSVADTQYF
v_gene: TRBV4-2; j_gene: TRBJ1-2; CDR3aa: CASRVNYGYTF
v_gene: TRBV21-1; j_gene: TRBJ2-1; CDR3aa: CASMLGTELNSSYNEQFF
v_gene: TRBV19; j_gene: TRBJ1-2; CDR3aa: CASRGQGRADGYTF
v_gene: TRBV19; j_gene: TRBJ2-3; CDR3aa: CASRNIAGGADTQYF
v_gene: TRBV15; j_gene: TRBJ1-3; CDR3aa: CATSEGSGNTIYF
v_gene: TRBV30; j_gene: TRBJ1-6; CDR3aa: CAWSPRAGGNSPLHF
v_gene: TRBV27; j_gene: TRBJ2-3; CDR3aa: CASSLFNSGGQVDTQYF
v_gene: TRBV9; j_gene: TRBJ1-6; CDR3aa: CASSVAQGPNSPLHF
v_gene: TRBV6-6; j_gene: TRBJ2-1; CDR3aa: CASRRMGDGNEQFF
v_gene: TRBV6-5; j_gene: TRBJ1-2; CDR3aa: CASSYSSRNGYTF
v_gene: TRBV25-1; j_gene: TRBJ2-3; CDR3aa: CASSVIGGSTDTQYF
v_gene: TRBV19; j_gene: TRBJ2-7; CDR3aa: CASSIAGASYEQYF
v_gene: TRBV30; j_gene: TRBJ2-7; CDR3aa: CASIHGAYEQYF
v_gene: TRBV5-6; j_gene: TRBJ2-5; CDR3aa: CASSPRWGQKQETQYF
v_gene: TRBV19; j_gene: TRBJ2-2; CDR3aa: CASTRGTSNTGELFF
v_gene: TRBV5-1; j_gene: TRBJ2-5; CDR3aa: CASSLGIAGGETQYF